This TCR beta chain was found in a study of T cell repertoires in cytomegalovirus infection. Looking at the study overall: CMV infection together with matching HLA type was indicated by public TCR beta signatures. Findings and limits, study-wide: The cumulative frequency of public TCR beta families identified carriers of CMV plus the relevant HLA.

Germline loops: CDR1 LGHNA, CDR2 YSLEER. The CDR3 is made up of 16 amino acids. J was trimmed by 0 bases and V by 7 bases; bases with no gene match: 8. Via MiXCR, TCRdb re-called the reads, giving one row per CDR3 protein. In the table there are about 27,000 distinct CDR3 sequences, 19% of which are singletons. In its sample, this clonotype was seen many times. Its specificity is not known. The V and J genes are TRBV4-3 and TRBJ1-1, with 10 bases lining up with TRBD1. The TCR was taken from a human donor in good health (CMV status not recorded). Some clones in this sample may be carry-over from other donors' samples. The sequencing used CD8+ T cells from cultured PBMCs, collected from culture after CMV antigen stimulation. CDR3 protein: CASTGGTGDLNTEAFF. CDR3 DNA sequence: TGCGCCAGCACCGGCGGGACAGGGGACTTGAACACTGAAGCTTTCTTT.